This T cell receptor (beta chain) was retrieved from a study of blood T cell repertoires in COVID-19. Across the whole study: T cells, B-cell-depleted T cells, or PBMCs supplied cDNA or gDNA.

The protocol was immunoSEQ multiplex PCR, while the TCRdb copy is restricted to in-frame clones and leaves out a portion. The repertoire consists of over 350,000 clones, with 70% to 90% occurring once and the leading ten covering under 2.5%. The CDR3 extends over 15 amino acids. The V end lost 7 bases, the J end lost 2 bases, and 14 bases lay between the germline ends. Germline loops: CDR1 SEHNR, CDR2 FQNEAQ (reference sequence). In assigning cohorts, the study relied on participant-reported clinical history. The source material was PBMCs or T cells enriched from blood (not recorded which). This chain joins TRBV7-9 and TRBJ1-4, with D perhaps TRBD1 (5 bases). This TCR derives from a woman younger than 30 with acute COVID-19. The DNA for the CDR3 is TGTGCCAGCACCCGGGGGATTTCGACTAATGAAAAACTGTTTTTT. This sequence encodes CASTRGISTNEKLFF.